A single TCR beta chain is shown here with its context. Its antigen is unknown. This CDR3 has 15 residues. From germline, CDR1 is MNHEY and CDR2 SMNVEV (reference sequence). Unmatched junction bases numbered 5, after V lost 4 bases and J lost 3 bases. Data came from immunoSEQ multiplex PCR; TCRdb stores just in-frame clones and leaves some out. This table has about 1 million clones, approximately 70% appearing once. The authors divided CD4+ cells into CD45RA+ naive and CD45RA-negative memory subsets. The data belong to a study of shared clonotypes between healthy human individuals. Study results and limitations: Some naive CD4 clonotypes, 5% to 5.5%, turned up in common across several donors. Generation of non-shared clonotypes was less probable than generation of clonotypes shared by all four donors. Even with large depth, rarefaction showed that sorted-subset sequencing was incomplete.

The chain joins TRBV27 to TRBJ1-2; 10 positions agree with TRBD1. This clonotype was sampled from a young man in good health. The specimen was memory CD4+ T cells sorted from blood. Noted subset: CD45RA-negative fraction. The CDR3 loop reads CASSSRTGGHYGYTF. The CDR3 nucleotides read TGTGCCAGCAGTTCCCGGACAGGGGGGCACTATGGCTACACCTTC.